This T cell receptor beta chain derives from a study of T-cell reconstitution after alpha-beta-depleted transplantation in children. For TCRbeta, the library was prepared with unique molecular identifiers. TCRdb reprocessed the PCR reads with MiXCR, giving one entry per CDR3 protein. The data show approximately 490,000 distinct CDR3 sequences, around an eighth seen once. V gave up 6 bases and J gave up 0 bases, with 10 bases separating them. The CDR3 sequence is 14 residues long. CDR1 is MNHEY, CDR2 SVGEGT, per germline. Sequences were derived from PBMCs from the stem cell graft donor, sampled from the stem cell graft. This receptor was taken from a human donor who donated a stem cell graft to a child with combined immunodeficiency. The chain joins TRBV6-2 or TRBV6-3 to TRBJ2-3; possibly TRBD2 for D (5 bases). This CDR3 is CASSDYASTDTQYF. The CDR3 DNA reads TGTGCCAGCAGCGACTACGCTAGCACAGATACGCAGTATTTT.